This is a list of T cell receptor beta chains from one sample in a study of blood T cell repertoires in COVID-19. Assay used: immunoSEQ multiplex PCR; TCRdb lists only in-frame clones, some missing. The repertoire consists of 200,000 to 250,000 clones, with just over 85% occurring once and the leading ten covering about 15%. What was sequenced was PBMCs or T cells enriched from blood (not recorded which). These receptors were obtained from a woman in her 50s with acute COVID-19. CDR3s include the opening cysteine and the closing phenylalanine or tryptophan. The D gene is left open where the match is weak. Not every row has a clone size; where given, it reads once, few, many or a size class.

J gene | D gene | clone size | V gene | CDR3 protein | CDR3 DNA
TRBJ1-1 | NA | NA | TRBV27 | CASSLSFGGTEAFF | TGTGCCAGCAGTTTATCGTTTGGGGGGACTGAAGCTTTCTTT
TRBJ1-2 | TRBD1 | NA | TRBV7-8 | CASSLAAQGTNYGYTF | TGTGCCAGCAGCTTAGCGGCACAGGGGACTAACTATGGCTACACCTTC
TRBJ1-4 | TRBD1 | NA | TRBV5-6 | CASSLDLTGGDEKLFF | TGTGCCAGCAGCCTTGACCTCACAGGGGGGGATGAAAAACTGTTTTTT
TRBJ1-6 | TRBD1 | NA | TRBV28 | CASSLYPGGPHHSPLHF | TGTGCCAGCAGTTTATATCCAGGGGGACCTCACCATTCACCCCTCCACTTT
TRBJ2-5 | NA | once | TRBV4-2 | CASSQDLSRGETQYF | TGTGCCAGCAGCCAAGATCTTAGCCGGGGTGAGACCCAGTACTTC
TRBJ2-1 | TRBD2 | NA | TRBV11-3 | CASSLGFSGGEYNEQFF | TGTGCCAGCAGCTTAGGGTTTTCGGGAGGGGAATACAATGAGCAGTTCTTC
TRBJ1-2 | NA | NA | TRBV4-2 | CASSQDRGLGYGYTF | TGTGCCAGCAGCCAAGATAGGGGCTTAGGCTATGGCTACACCTTC
TRBJ1-2 | NA | NA | TRBV24-1 | CATSDLKGGDYGYTF | TGTGCCACCAGTGATTTGAAGGGAGGGGACTATGGCTACACCTTC
TRBJ2-7 | TRBD2 | NA | TRBV27 | CASSFLAGGLNEQYF | TGTGCCAGCAGTTTCTTAGCGGGAGGTTTAAACGAGCAGTACTTC
TRBJ2-7 | NA | NA | TRBV28 | CASNGREPYEQYF | TGTGCCAGCAACGGCCGGGAACCCTACGAGCAGTACTTC
TRBJ2-3 | TRBD2 | NA | TRBV30 | CAWSYGLAGAVDTQYF | TGTGCCTGGAGTTATGGACTAGCGGGAGCGGTAGATACGCAGTATTTT
TRBJ2-1 | TRBD2 | NA | TRBV28 | CASKSRPGTSARSYNEQFF | TGTGCCAGCAAGTCCCGCCCCGGGACTAGCGCCCGCTCCTACAATGAGCAGTTCTTC
TRBJ2-1 | TRBD2 | NA | TRBV20-1 | CSANLAVEQFF | TGCAGTGCTAACCTAGCGGTTGAGCAGTTCTTC
TRBJ1-5 | NA | few | TRBV19 | CASGFNSPGHKTRQPQHF | TGTGCCAGTGGGTTCAACTCGCCGGGACACAAAACGAGACAGCCCCAGCATTTT
TRBJ1-1 | NA | NA | TRBV6-5 | CASSSVDRGKAFF | TGTGCCAGCAGTTCGGTGGACCGGGGGAAAGCTTTCTTT
TRBJ2-1 | TRBD2 | few | TRBV18 | CASSPPGLAGGPYNEQFF | TGTGCCAGCTCACCACCGGGACTAGCGGGAGGGCCCTACAATGAGCAGTTCTTC
TRBJ2-1 | TRBD2 | NA | TRBV10-3 | CAISKREGRNEQFF | TGTGCCATCAGTAAGCGGGAGGGGCGTAATGAGCAGTTCTTC
TRBJ1-5 | NA | NA | TRBV28 | CASSSRGNQPQHF | TGTGCCAGCAGTTCACGCGGCAATCAGCCCCAGCATTTT
TRBJ1-2 | NA | NA | TRBV6-5 | CASNPQRAPYGYTF | TGTGCCAGCAACCCTCAGAGGGCACCCTATGGCTACACCTTC
TRBJ2-2 | NA | once | TRBV5-6 | CASSLAPGVGELFF | TGTGCCAGCAGCCTCGCCCCGGGAGTAGGGGAGCTGTTTTTT
TRBJ1-4 | TRBD1 | once | TRBV18 | CASSLGTATNEKLFF | TGTGCCAGCTCCCTGGGGACAGCAACTAATGAAAAACTGTTTTTT
TRBJ2-7 | NA | NA | TRBV6-5 | CASSSPPQGFYEQYF | TGTGCCAGCAGTTCCCCCCCTCAGGGGTTCTACGAGCAGTACTTC
TRBJ1-3 | NA | NA | TRBV15 | CATSRDEPSSGNTIYF | TGTGCCACCAGCAGAGATGAGCCCTCCTCTGGAAACACCATATATTTT
TRBJ1-1 | NA | NA | TRBV28 | CASSRSDTEAFF | TGTGCCAGCAGCCGCTCAGACACTGAAGCTTTCTTT
TRBJ2-1 | NA | NA | TRBV9 | CASSASTGQDYNEQFF | TGTGCCAGCAGCGCGTCAACGGGACAAGACTACAATGAGCAGTTCTTC
TRBJ2-1 | NA | NA | TRBV9 | CASSVDGMLAVPREQFF | TGTGCCAGCAGCGTAGACGGGATGTTAGCGGTCCCCAGGGAGCAGTTCTTC
TRBJ2-5 | TRBD1 | NA | TRBV6-5 | CASSKAQGAGETQYF | TGTGCCAGCAGCAAAGCACAGGGGGCCGGGGAGACCCAGTACTTC
TRBJ2-7 | NA | NA | TRBV7-2 | CASSFHGGSYEQYF | TGTGCCAGCAGCTTTCACGGGGGATCCTACGAGCAGTACTTC
TRBJ2-3 | NA | NA | TRBV24-1 | CATSDFSPTDTQYF | TGTGCCACCAGTGATTTCTCCCCCACAGATACGCAGTATTTT
TRBJ2-1 | TRBD2 | NA | TRBV9 | CASSVSGTSYNEQFF | TGTGCCAGCAGCGTATCAGGGACTAGTTACAATGAGCAGTTCTTC
TRBJ1-5 | NA | NA | TRBV19 | CASSSIQGGNQPQHF | TGTGCCAGTAGTTCTATACAGGGTGGCAATCAGCCCCAGCATTTT
TRBJ2-5 | TRBD2 | NA | TRBV27 | CASSLYGLAGGQETQYF | TGTGCCAGCAGTTTATACGGCCTAGCGGGAGGCCAAGAGACCCAGTACTTC
TRBJ1-1 | NA | NA | TRBV10-3 | CAISEHEGVQGNTEAFF | TGTGCCATCAGTGAACACGAGGGGGTACAGGGGAACACTGAAGCTTTCTTT
TRBJ2-2 | TRBD2 | NA | TRBV4-1 | CASSQGSLTSGRTGELFF | TGCGCCAGCAGCCAAGGGTCCCTGACTAGCGGGAGGACCGGGGAGCTGTTTTTT
TRBJ1-6 | NA | NA | TRBV3-1/TRBV3-2 | CASSPDPVGGASNSPLHF | TGTGCCAGCAGCCCTGACCCCGTCGGAGGGGCATCTAATTCACCCCTCCACTTT
TRBJ1-2 | NA | once | TRBV18 | CASSPEYGYTF | TGTGCCAGCTCCCCAGAGTATGGCTACACCTTC
TRBJ2-3 | NA | NA | TRBV11-1 | CASTASVPPNINTQYF | TGTGCCAGCACCGCTTCAGTACCTCCGAACATTAATACGCAGTATTTT
TRBJ1-6 | NA | NA | TRBV6-4 | CASSPNSGVNSPLHF | TGTGCCAGCAGTCCTAACTCGGGGGTCAATTCACCCCTCCACTTT
TRBJ2-2 | NA | NA | TRBV27 | CASSLHRGGTGELFF | TGTGCCAGCAGTTTGCACAGGGGAGGAACCGGGGAGCTGTTTTTT
TRBJ2-7 | TRBD2 | NA | TRBV28 | CASSVNSGRLGYEQYF | TGTGCCAGCAGTGTTAATAGCGGGAGACTCGGCTACGAGCAGTACTTC
TRBJ1-1 | TRBD1 | NA | TRBV7-9 | CASSPWTGTEAFF | TGTGCCAGCAGCCCCTGGACAGGGACTGAAGCTTTCTTT
TRBJ1-2 | NA | few | TRBV29-1 | CSVDYRIDYGYTF | TGCAGCGTTGATTACAGAATTGACTATGGCTACACCTTC
TRBJ1-4 | NA | NA | TRBV29-1 | CSVDRGGQKLFF | TGCAGCGTTGACAGGGGCGGGCAAAAACTGTTTTTT
TRBJ2-1 | NA | NA | TRBV14 | CASSQMGLVEQFF | TGTGCCAGCAGCCAAATGGGACTGGTTGAGCAGTTCTTC
TRBJ2-5 | NA | once | TRBV24-1 | CATSDPRTVSLETQYF | TGTGCCACCAGTGACCCCCGGACAGTTTCCCTGGAGACCCAGTACTTC
TRBJ1-6 | NA | NA | TRBV6-5 | CASSYNKNSPLHF | TGTGCCAGCAGTTACAACAAAAATTCACCCCTCCACTTT
TRBJ2-5 | NA | NA | TRBV7-2 | CASSLAPSSEETQYF | TGTGCCAGCAGCTTAGCCCCCTCTAGTGAAGAGACCCAGTACTTC
TRBJ2-1 | NA | NA | TRBV5-1 | CASSLLAVDDREQFF | TGCGCCAGCAGCTTATTAGCGGTAGATGATCGCGAGCAGTTCTTC
TRBJ1-5 | NA | NA | TRBV6-1 | CASSESGILGQPQHF | TGTGCCAGCAGTGAATCAGGGATCCTAGGTCAGCCCCAGCATTTT
TRBJ2-6 | NA | NA | TRBV7-8 | CASTPGWQKERGANVLTF | TGTGCCAGCACTCCGGGGTGGCAGAAAGAGAGAGGGGCCAACGTCCTGACTTTC
TRBJ1-3 | TRBD1 | NA | TRBV10-3 | CAISGGTDGNTIYF | TGTGCCATCAGTGGCGGGACAGATGGAAACACCATATATTTT
TRBJ2-5 | NA | NA | TRBV7-8 | CASSPVLEETQYF | TGTGCCAGCAGCCCGGTTCTGGAGGAGACCCAGTACTTC
TRBJ1-2 | TRBD1 | once | TRBV24-1 | CATSGTGFGYGYTF | TGTGCCACCAGTGGGACAGGGTTCGGCTATGGCTACACCTTC
TRBJ2-3 | NA | NA | TRBV11-2 | CASSFNPSGTDTQYF | TGTGCCAGCAGCTTCAATCCTAGCGGCACAGATACGCAGTATTTT
TRBJ1-1 | TRBD1 | once | TRBV6-5 | CASRSQGMNTEAFF | TGTGCCAGCAGGTCACAGGGGATGAACACTGAAGCTTTCTTT
TRBJ1-5 | NA | NA | TRBV6-1 | CASSEWQNQPQHF | TGTGCCAGCAGTGAATGGCAGAATCAGCCCCAGCATTTT
TRBJ1-1 | NA | NA | TRBV2 | CASCISNTEAFF | TGTGCCAGCTGTATTTCGAACACTGAAGCTTTCTTT